The 27 T cell receptor beta chains reported below all come from one sample, sequenced in a study of T cells in Graves' hyperthyroidism and ophthalmopathy. Amplified regions were TCR beta CDR3 sequences from RNA transcripts. HTBI primers were used for first-round RT-PCR of the TCR CDR3. From the multiplex PCR reads, TCRdb called clonotypes with MiXCR, one entry per CDR3 protein. This table holds some 770,000 distinct CDR3 sequences, 16% found once. The specimen sequenced was blood. Receptors originate from a man aged 18 to 35 with Graves' hyperthyroidism.

In its sample, this clonotype was seen many times. The chain recombines TRBV7-3 with TRBJ2-2; D is perhaps TRBD2 (6 bases). The V and J ends lost 9 bases and 0 bases respectively, with 11 bases between them. The germline gives CDR1 SGHTA, CDR2 FQGTGA. This CDR3 is built from 14 residues. The CDR3 region is CASSAGSNTGELFF. In nucleotides, the CDR3 is TGTGCCAGTTCGGCGGGGTCGAACACCGGGGAGCTGTTTTTT.

This clonotype was seen a few times. The chain employs TRBV18 and TRBJ2-7; D remains ambiguous. CDR1 and CDR2 (germline): KGHSH, LQKENI. Trimming shortened V by 2 bases and J by 5 bases, and 7 bases separated the two germline ends. The CDR3 spans 12 residues. Written as DNA, the CDR3 is TGTGCCAGCTCACCAGGTTGGGACGAGCAGTACTTC. As protein: CASSPGWDEQYF.

Many counts were recorded for this clonotype. V usage is TRBV5-6 and J usage is TRBJ2-2; D is perhaps TRBD1 (6 bases). The CDR3 is made up of 17 amino acids. Between the trimmed V and J ends, which lost 3 bases and 6 bases, there was a span of 21 bases. Germline values: CDR1 SGHDT, CDR2 YYEEEE. The CDR3, as DNA: TGTGCCAGCAGCTCCATTCGAGGCAGGGGTAATGCCGGGGAGCTGTTTTTT. Amino acid sequence: CASSSIRGRGNAGELFF.

This clonotype was found many times. The chain links TRBV12-3 or TRBV12-4 to TRBJ1-2; D call uncertain. The V end lost 5 bases, the J end lost 4 bases, and 14 bases lay between the germline ends. The CDR3 spans 14 residues. The CDR3 is CASSQDRLSYGYTF. In DNA, the CDR3 is TGTGCCAGCAGTCAAGACCGTCTTAGCTATGGCTACACCTTC.

This clonotype was seen at least ten times. The chain joins TRBV4-2 to TRBJ2-1; no definite D call. The CDR3 length is 14 residues. Trimming left V 1 base short and J 2 bases short, with 6 bases between. CDR1 and CDR2 (germline): LGHNA, YNFKEQ. The CDR3 loop reads CASSQGSTYNEQFF. CDR3 bases: TGTGCCAGCAGCCAAGGGAGCACCTACAATGAGCAGTTCTTC.

This clonotype has at least ten counts. V and J are TRBV29-1 and TRBJ2-7; D could derive from TRBD1 or TRBD2 (5 bases each). Trimming cost V 0 bases and J 6 bases, with 24 bases left between them. This CDR3 has 17 residues. Germline V gene data show CDR1 as SQVTM and CDR2 as ANQGSEA. The DNA of the CDR3 is TGCAGCGTTGAAGAAAAAAGTGGGGACCAAGGAGAAGGCGAGCAGTACTTC. This translates into CSVEEKSGDQGEGEQYF.

This clonotype has only a few counts. V usage is TRBV3-1 and J usage is TRBJ1-6; no definite D call. V shed 3 bases and J shed 7 bases, with 4 bases lying between them. CDR3 length equals 12 residues. The germline V gene has CDR1 LGHDT and CDR2 YNNKEL (reference sequence). Written as DNA, the CDR3 is TGTGCCAGCAGCCATACCAATTCACCCCTCCACTTT. It encodes CASSHTNSPLHF.

The chain carries TRBV9 and TRBJ2-1, with D unclear. Trimming pared 0 bases from V and 3 bases from J, leaving 7 bases between. Looked up from germline, CDR1 is SGDLS and CDR2 is YYNGEE. The CDR3 sequence is 14 residues long. This chain's CDR3 is CASSVVDRYNEQFF. The CDR3, as DNA: TGTGCCAGCAGCGTAGTAGACCGCTACAATGAGCAGTTCTTC.

The chain links TRBV19 to TRBJ1-6; D possibly corresponds to TRBD1 (6 bases). Germline loops: CDR1 LNHDA, CDR2 SQIVND (reference sequence). V lost 10 bases to trimming and J lost 8 bases, with 12 bases between them. This CDR3 is built from 12 residues. CDR3 bases: TGTGCCAAACAGGGTATTGATTCACCCCTCCACTTT. It specifies CAKQGIDSPLHF.

This rearrangement joins TRBV6-1 to TRBJ2-7; D might be TRBD1 (7 bases). Trimming took 7 bases from V and 3 from J, leaving 19 bases between them. Germline values: CDR1 MNHNS, CDR2 SASEGT. The CDR3 contains 15 residues. The CDR3 protein is CASNKGAGGLYEQYF. The CDR3 coding sequence is TGTGCCAGCAACAAAGGGGCAGGGGGACTCTACGAGCAGTACTTC.

This clonotype was counted between two and nine times. This sequence joins TRBV7-9 and TRBJ2-1, with 8 bases identical to TRBD1. CDR1 and CDR2 (germline): SEHNR, FQNEAQ (reference sequence). V lost 3 bases, J lost 6 bases, and 10 bases stayed unmatched. The CDR3 sequence is 16 residues long. The CDR3 sequence is CASSFPLLDRGNEQFF. The CDR3 nucleotides are TGTGCCAGCAGCTTTCCTTTACTAGACAGGGGCAATGAGCAGTTCTTC.

This clonotype came up many times. Here the CDR3 reads CASSRTGSDEQYF. In DNA, the CDR3 is TGTGCCAGCAGTCGGACAGGGTCCGACGAGCAGTACTTC. V gene TRBV28 combines with J gene TRBJ2-7, with 8 bases lining up with TRBD1. Looked up from germline, CDR1 is MDHEN and CDR2 is SYDVKM. Trimming cost V 5 bases and J 5 bases; bases outside gene matches: 5. CDR3 length: 13 residues.

This clonotype has a handful of counts. This CDR3 reads CASTSTGGIGEQYF. CDR3 nucleotide sequence: TGTGCCAGCACCTCGACAGGGGGAATTGGCGAGCAGTACTTC. V is TRBV2 and J is TRBJ2-7, with 9 bases matching TRBD1. CDR3 size: 14 residues. J was trimmed by 6 bases and V by 7 bases; bases with no gene match: 10. Germline CDR1 SNHLY, CDR2 FYNNEI.

This clonotype was seen only a few times. The chain carries TRBV3-1 and TRBJ2-3, with 8 bases identical to TRBD2. The germline CDR1 and CDR2 sequences are LGHDT and YNNKEL (reference sequence). J lost 1 base, V lost 1 base, and 7 bases had no gene match. This CDR3 region has 17 residues. Written as DNA, the CDR3 is TGTGCCAGCAGCCAAGGTGGCGGGAGGCCAGGCACAGATACGCAGTATTTT. This translates into CASSQGGGRPGTDTQYF.

The chain employs TRBV4-3 and TRBJ1-2; D is ambiguous. V gave up 0 bases and J gave up 8 bases, with 10 bases separating them. Germline V gene sequence: CDR1 LGHNA, CDR2 YSLEER. This CDR3 has 13 amino acids. The CDR3 loop reads CASSQDQMGGYTF. CDR3 nucleotide sequence: TGCGCCAGCAGCCAAGACCAAATGGGGGGCTACACCTTC.

This clonotype showed up just a few times. The chain couples TRBV9 to TRBJ2-6; possible D gene TRBD2, 5 bases. Trimming cost V 3 bases and J 0 bases, with 28 bases left between them. The CDR3 sequence is 22 residues long. Per germline, CDR1 SGDLS and CDR2 YYNGEE. This CDR3 is CASSASLPLQIHGDSGANVLTF. The CDR3 region has the DNA TGTGCCAGCAGCGCCAGCCTTCCCCTCCAAATACACGGGGACTCTGGGGCCAACGTCCTGACTTTC.

This clonotype was seen a single time. This likely comes from a read error, as the CDR3 has no conserved phenylalanine or tryptophan at its end. J is TRBJ1-5 and V is TRBV12-3 or TRBV12-4; D unresolved. V shed 3 bases and J shed 5 bases, with 8 bases lying between them. This CDR3 has 13 amino acids. CDR3 nucleotides: TGTGCCAGCAGTTTTTCCCGCGATCAGCCCCAGCATTCT. As protein: CASSFSRDQPQHS.

At least ten counts were recorded for this clonotype. The CDR3 sequence: CASSSVRLTTYEQYF. CDR3 in DNA: TGTGCCAGCAGTTCAGTCAGGTTGACAACCTACGAGCAGTACTTC. The chain links TRBV28 to TRBJ2-7; D not resolved. This CDR3 comprises 15 residues. Trimming left V 4 bases short and J 2 bases short, with 15 bases between. Looked up from germline, CDR1 is MDHEN and CDR2 is SYDVKM.

Concerning this clonotype: One end of the junction does not line up with germline, which may come from a read error. The chain is built from TRBV4-2 and TRBJ2-3, with D unclear. Germline V gene sequence: CDR1 LGHNA, CDR2 YNFKEQ. This CDR3 is 14 amino acids long. The CDR3 sequence: CASSQEPSTDTQYF. Here the CDR3 DNA reads TGTGCCAGCAGTCAAGAGCCCAGCACAGATACGCAGTATTTT.

This chain connects TRBV27 to TRBJ2-7; unclear D gene. Trimming took off 5 bases at V and 2 bases at J, with 13 bases between the two ends. Germline loops: CDR1 MNHEY, CDR2 SMNVEV (reference sequence). The CDR3 runs to 14 residues. CDR3 sequence reads: CASSQNLPPYEQYF. The CDR3 bases are TGTGCCAGCAGTCAGAATCTACCGCCCTACGAGCAGTACTTC.

In this sample, this clonotype turned up many times. The chain has TRBV11-3 and TRBJ2-3; D uncertain. Trimming shortened V by 5 bases and J by 6 bases, and 9 bases separated the two germline ends. This CDR3 contains 12 residues. CDR1 and CDR2 from the germline V gene are SGHNT and YENEEA. CDR3 sequence (DNA): TGTGCCAGCAGCCACCCCCGGGATACGCAGTATTTT. Residues: CASSHPRDTQYF. Drawing the rest from reference TRBV11-3 and TRBJ2-3, the complete variable domain is EAGVVQSPRYKIIEKKQPVAFWCNPISGHNTLYWYLQNLGQGPELLIRYENEEAVDDSQLPKDRFSAERLKGVDSTLKIQPAELGDSAVYLCASSHPRDTQYFGPGTRLTVL.

This chain links TRBV30 with TRBJ1-5, with unresolved D. The germline V gene encodes CDR1 GTSNPN and CDR2 SVGIG (reference sequence). Trimming shortened V by 3 bases and J by 0 bases, and 12 bases separated the two germline ends. The CDR3 consists of 15 residues. The CDR3 loop reads CAWSVGLNSNQPQHF. CDR3 coding DNA: TGTGCCTGGAGCGTAGGCCTCAATAGCAATCAGCCCCAGCATTTT.

This clonotype was detected many times. The rearrangement links TRBV7-3 to TRBJ2-7; 9 nucleotides match TRBD2. Germline V gene data show CDR1 as SGHTA and CDR2 as FQGTGA. V dropped 11 bases and J dropped 3; count of bases not matched to a gene: 8. This CDR3 is built from 13 residues. CDR3 sequence: CAGLAGSIYEQYF. CDR3 nucleotides: TGTGCCGGGCTAGCGGGATCGATCTACGAGCAGTACTTC.

In the case of this clonotype: One end of the junction is discordant with germline, which a read error may explain. This sequence joins TRBV28 and TRBJ1-6, with TRBD1 identical over 8 bases. The germline V gene has CDR1 MDHEN and CDR2 SYDVKM. This CDR3 has 15 residues. The DNA for the CDR3 is TGTGTCAGCAGTTTAATACAGGGGGTTAATTCACCCCTCCACTTT. Its protein product is CVSSLIQGVNSPLHF.

This clonotype was seen only a few times. This sequence joins TRBV6-1 and TRBJ1-5; D not certain. Trimming stripped 6 bases from V and 15 bases from J, with 9 bases between. The germline gives CDR1 MNHNS, CDR2 SASEGT. The CDR3 loop spans 9 amino acids. CDR3 bases: TGTGCCAGCAGGGGTATAGGGCATTTT. Translating gives CASRGIGHF.

The chain combines TRBV5-1 with TRBJ2-2; D is perhaps TRBD2 (5 bases). The CDR3 spans 14 residues. Deletions cut 0 bases from V and 7 bases from J, with 10 bases between. The germline gives CDR1 SGHRS, CDR2 YFSETQ. For the CDR3, the DNA is TGCGCCAGCAGCTTGGGATCACGGGGCGGGGAGCTGTTTTTT. Encoded protein: CASSLGSRGGELFF. The full variable domain, completed using reference TRBV5-1 and TRBJ2-2, is KAGVTQTPRYLIKTRGQQVTLSCSPISGHRSVSWYQQTPGQGLQFLFEYFSETQRNKGNFPGRFSGRQFSNSRSEMNVSTLELGDSALYLCASSLGSRGGELFFGEGSRLTVL.

There are many counts of this clonotype. V and J are TRBV3-1 and TRBJ2-5, with D possibly matching TRBD2 (6 bases). This CDR3 is 18 amino acids long. The germline V gene has CDR1 LGHDT and CDR2 YNNKEL (reference sequence). The V end lost 4 bases, the J end lost 4 bases, and 25 bases lay between the germline ends. In nucleotides, the CDR3 is TGTGCCAGCAGCCCTCTCCTTTTAGCGGTCTGGACTGGAGAGACCCAGTACTTC. It encodes CASSPLLLAVWTGETQYF.